A selection of T cell receptor beta chains follows, all from one sample in a study of cytomegalovirus exposure and HLA in healthy donors. Clones were read by immunoSEQ multiplex PCR, and TCRdb kept only the in-frame ones, dropping some. In the table there are roughly 100,000 clones, approximately 85% of which are singletons. Sequencing was carried out using PBMCs. These receptors all stem from a man in his forties in good health and CMV-seropositive. Each CDR3 is given without its conserved first and last residue. Each record gives: V gene, CDR3 protein.

TRBV9 ASSVDPYNEQF
TRBV28 ASSFRDRDRQY
TRBV18 ASSLQDYGYT
TRBV5-6 ASSRRATDTQY
TRBV25-1 ASSFAKHTEAF
TRBV2 ASSDISGGLSNTQY
TRBV9 ASSAGLAEYTGELF
TRBV27 ASSLDRGPGYEQY
TRBV5-1 ASSAGTSGSGTGELF
TRBV10-1 ASSDLTSGPTPTDTQY
TRBV5-1 ASTSVPGELF
TRBV7-2 ASSLGNSGANGLT
TRBV5-1 ASSSRGAGELF
TRBV30 AWSLGLAGGSTDTQY
TRBV4-1 ASSPPMVDTGELF
TRBV5-6 ASSLRGFYEQY
TRBV9 ASSVDPTGLAGGRGNEQF
TRBV25-1 ASSELGGTGANGLT
TRBV12-5 ASGLVLTGNTEAF
TRBV11-1 ASSSGQRQY
TRBV4-1 ASSPLTSGTLKSKNIQY
TRBV5-1 ASSSIVGTGNGYT
TRBV19 ASSIVAGEYNEQF
TRBV7-9 ASSPRSNYGYT
TRBV14 ASSLTSTDTQY
TRBV7-2 ASSSVLGQGEQY
TRBV7-6 ASSLEQNQPQH
TRBV19 ASSNPVVTSGHLYGYT
TRBV9 ASSVEGGLAGGWNTQY
TRBV7-7 ASSPAGGETQY
TRBV27 ASSLRTAHTSSYNEQF
TRBV19 ASTPGLAGVVEQF
TRBV19 SSGTGGYGYT
TRBV5-4 ASSLGAGPTDTQY
TRBV7-8 ASSFGLLERDGYT
TRBV9 ASGLGEAVHNEQF
TRBV9 ASSVTSNGGETQY
TRBV7-2 ASSLAGVGNSPLH
TRBV10-3 AISEGGQGQETQY
TRBV19 ASSISGTQNTEAF
TRBV2 ASSETENTGELF
TRBV11-3 ASSTSGVTDTQY
TRBV6-5 ASSYAGDGYT
TRBV2 ASSPPGQGGSEQF
TRBV4-1 ASSRAGAGVWGNEQF
TRBV11-3 ASSFSDSSSYNEQF
TRBV5-1 ASSLSRPQETQY
TRBV29-1 SVEGTSGGSEQF
TRBV7-2 ASSLNGGQYYNEQF
TRBV28 ASSSLDRLNQPQH
TRBV12-5 ASGLGQGWGEQF
TRBV19 ASSWTAGYGYT
TRBV27 ASSLSFAGTEAF